The TCR beta chain under discussion was sequenced for a study of technical replicates of blood from a handful of donors (dated by TCRdb to 2016 to 2017). Measured from the cysteine to the phenylalanine, the CDR3 is 11 residues long. Kept here is only the CDR3 DNA, which spans 33 bases and is read in frame from base 1. CDR1 and CDR2 (SGHDN, FVKESK) derive from the germline V gene. On this clone itself: No antigen is known for it. No quality values exist for individual bases; no much larger clone is one base distant.

Libraries came from the immunoSEQ multiplex PCR assay. As stored in TCRdb, this immuneACCESS dataset retains in-frame rearrangements with V and J assigned. A fraction of the clones does not appear; measured against another copy, unresolved V genes explain less than half of the discrepancy, and the remainder lacks a known reason. The sample records tens of thousands of clones, approximately 90% of which are singletons. The ten largest account for 0.35% to 0.45% of the sample. Material: T cells isolated from PBMCs. The rearrangement joined TRBV14 to TRBJ2-1; a tentative D call is TRBD2 (5 bases match). This receptor was identified in a human donor in good health. The CDR3 corresponds to CATGNYNEQFF. The DNA sequence follows: TGTGCTACGGGAAACTACAATGAGCAGTTCTTC. Beyond the CDR3, the reference TRBV14 and TRBJ2-1 genes provide the residues; the full variable domain reads: EAGVTQFPSHSVIEKGQTVTLRCDPISGHDNLYWYRRVMGKEIKFLLHFVKESKQDESGMPNNRFLAERTGGTYSTLKVQPAELEDSGVYFCATGNYNEQFFGPGTRLTVL.